This entry describes one T cell receptor beta chain. This record belongs to a study of T cell changes during pregnancy in multiple sclerosis. Germline CDR1 reads LNHDA; CDR2 reads SQIVND (reference sequence). The CDR3 sequence is 14 residues long. Trimming shortened V by 3 bases and J by 3 bases, and 11 bases separated the two germline ends. Libraries were prepared by immunoSEQ multiplex PCR; TCRdb keeps only in-frame clonotypes and omits some of them. The sample has approximately 22,000 clones, around four fifths seen once. This TCR was sampled from a female donor in good health, enrolled as a control in a pregnancy study. The rearrangement joins TRBV19 to TRBJ1-1; possibly TRBD1 for D (5 bases). Material: CD8+ T cells from peripheral blood mononuclear cells, obtained in the first trimester of pregnancy. CDR3 DNA: TGTGCCAGTAGTATCTCCGCAGGGTACACTGAAGCTTTCTTT. It codes for CASSISAGYTEAFF.